Below, one TCR beta chain is given with its context. The data are from a study of T cell responses to AZD1222 COVID-19 vaccine. CDR3 length: 15 amino acids. The junction had 6 bases not matched to a gene; V was cut back by 0 bases and J by 8 bases. Looked up from germline, CDR1 is LNHNV and CDR2 is YYDKDF (reference sequence). Repertoires were generated with immunoSEQ multiplex PCR, while TCRdb's copy carries only in-frame clones and drops some. This table has 130,000 or so clones, 75% to 95% appearing once. The receptor was isolated from an adult who received the AZD1222 COVID-19 vaccine. The sample in question was peripheral blood, obtained 28 days after the second AZD1222 dose. The V call is TRBV15, the J call TRBJ1-4; 7 bases map to TRBD1. CDR3 sequence: CATSRDQGQNEKLFF. The CDR3 DNA reads TGTGCCACCAGCAGAGATCAGGGACAGAACGAAAAACTGTTTTTT.